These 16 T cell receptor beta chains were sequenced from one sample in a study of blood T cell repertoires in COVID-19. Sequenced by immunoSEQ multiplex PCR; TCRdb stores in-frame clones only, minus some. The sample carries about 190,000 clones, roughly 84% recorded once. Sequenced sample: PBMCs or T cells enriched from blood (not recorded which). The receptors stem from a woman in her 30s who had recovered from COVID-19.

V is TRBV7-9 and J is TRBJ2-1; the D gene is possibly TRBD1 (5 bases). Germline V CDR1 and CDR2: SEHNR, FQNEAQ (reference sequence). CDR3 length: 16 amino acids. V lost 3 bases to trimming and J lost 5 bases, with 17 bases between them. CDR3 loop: CASSFPSAGYNNEQFF. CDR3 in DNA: TGTGCCAGCAGCTTCCCCTCGGCAGGGTATAACAATGAGCAGTTCTTC.

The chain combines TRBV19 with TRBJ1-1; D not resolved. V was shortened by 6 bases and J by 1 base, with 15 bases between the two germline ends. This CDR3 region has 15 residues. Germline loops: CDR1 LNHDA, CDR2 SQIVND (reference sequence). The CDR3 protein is CASRLSMRSNTEAFF. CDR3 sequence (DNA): TGTGCCAGTAGACTTTCGATGCGTTCGAACACTGAAGCTTTCTTT.

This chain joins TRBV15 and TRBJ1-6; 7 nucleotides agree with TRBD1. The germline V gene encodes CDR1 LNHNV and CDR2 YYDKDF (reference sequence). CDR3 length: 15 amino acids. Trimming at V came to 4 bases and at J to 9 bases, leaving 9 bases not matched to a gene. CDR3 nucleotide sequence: TGTGCCACCAGCACTAGACAGGGTCGAATTTCACCCCTCCACTTT. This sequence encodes CATSTRQGRISPLHF. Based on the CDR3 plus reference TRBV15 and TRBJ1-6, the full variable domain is DAMVIQNPRYQVTQFGKPVTLSCSQTLNHNVMYWYQQKSSQAPKLLFHYYDKDFNNEADTPDNFQSRRPNTSFCFLDIRSPGLGDTAMYLCATSTRQGRISPLHFGNGTRLTVT.

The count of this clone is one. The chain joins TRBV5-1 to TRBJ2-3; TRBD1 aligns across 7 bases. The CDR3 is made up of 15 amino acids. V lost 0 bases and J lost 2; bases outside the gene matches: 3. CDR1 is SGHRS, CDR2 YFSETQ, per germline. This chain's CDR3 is CASSLEGQYTDTQYF. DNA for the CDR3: TGCGCCAGCAGCTTGGAGGGACAGTACACAGATACGCAGTATTTT.

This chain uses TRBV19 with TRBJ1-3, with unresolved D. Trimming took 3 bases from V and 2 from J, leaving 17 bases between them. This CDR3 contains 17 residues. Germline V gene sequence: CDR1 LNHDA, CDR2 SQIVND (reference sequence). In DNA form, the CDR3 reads TGTGCCAGTAGTATCACCCGGTCCTCCCATCCTGGAAACACCATATATTTT. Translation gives CASSITRSSHPGNTIYF.

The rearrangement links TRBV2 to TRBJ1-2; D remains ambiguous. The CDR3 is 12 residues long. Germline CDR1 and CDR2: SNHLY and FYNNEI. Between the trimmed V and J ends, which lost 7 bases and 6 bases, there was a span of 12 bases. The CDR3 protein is CASTGLADGYTF. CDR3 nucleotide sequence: TGTGCCAGCACCGGACTTGCCGATGGCTACACCTTC.

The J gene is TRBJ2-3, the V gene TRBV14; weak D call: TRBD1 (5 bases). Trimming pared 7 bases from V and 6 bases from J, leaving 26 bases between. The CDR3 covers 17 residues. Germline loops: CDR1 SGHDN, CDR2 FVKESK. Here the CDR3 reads CASTRKGGQPPRDTQYF. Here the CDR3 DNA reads TGTGCCAGCACCCGAAAAGGCGGACAACCCCCCAGGGATACGCAGTATTTT.

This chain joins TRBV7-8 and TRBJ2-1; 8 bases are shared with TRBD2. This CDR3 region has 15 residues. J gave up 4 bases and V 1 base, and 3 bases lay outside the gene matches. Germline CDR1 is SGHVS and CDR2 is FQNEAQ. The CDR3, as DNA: TGTGCCAGCAGCTTAGAAGCGGGGGTATACAATGAGCAGTTCTTC. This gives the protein CASSLEAGVYNEQFF. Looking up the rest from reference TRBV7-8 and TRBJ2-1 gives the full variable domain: GAGVSQSPRYKVAKRGQDVALRCDPISGHVSLFWYQQALGQGPEFLTYFQNEAQLDKSGLPSDRFFAERPEGSVSTLKIQRTQQEDSAVYLCASSLEAGVYNEQFFGPGTRLTVL.

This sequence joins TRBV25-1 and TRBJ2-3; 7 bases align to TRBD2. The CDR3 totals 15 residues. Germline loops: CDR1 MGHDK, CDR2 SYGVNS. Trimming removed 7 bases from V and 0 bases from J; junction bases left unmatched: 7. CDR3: CASIGRAVSTDTQYF. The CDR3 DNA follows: TGTGCCAGCATAGGGAGGGCGGTGAGCACAGATACGCAGTATTTT.

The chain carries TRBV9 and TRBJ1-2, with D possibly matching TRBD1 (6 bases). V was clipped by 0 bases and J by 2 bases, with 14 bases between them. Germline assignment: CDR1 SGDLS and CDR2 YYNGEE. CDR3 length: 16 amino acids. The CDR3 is CASSVASGTRNYGYTF. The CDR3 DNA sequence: TGTGCCAGCAGCGTAGCATCTGGGACAAGGAACTATGGCTACACCTTC.

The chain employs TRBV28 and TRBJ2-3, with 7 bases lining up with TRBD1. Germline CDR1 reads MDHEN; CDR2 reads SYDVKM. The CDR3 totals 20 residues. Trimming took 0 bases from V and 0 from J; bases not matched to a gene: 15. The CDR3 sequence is CASSLWWINTGAQSTDTQYF. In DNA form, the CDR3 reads TGTGCCAGCAGTTTATGGTGGATTAATACAGGGGCTCAGAGCACAGATACGCAGTATTTT.

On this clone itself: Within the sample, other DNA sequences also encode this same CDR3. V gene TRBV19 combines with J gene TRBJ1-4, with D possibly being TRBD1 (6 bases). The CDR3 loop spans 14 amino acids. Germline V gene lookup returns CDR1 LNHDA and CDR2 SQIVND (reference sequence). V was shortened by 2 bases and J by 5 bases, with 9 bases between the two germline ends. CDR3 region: CASSIRTVNEKLFF. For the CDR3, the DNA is TGTGCCAGTAGTATAAGGACAGTGAATGAAAAACTGTTTTTT. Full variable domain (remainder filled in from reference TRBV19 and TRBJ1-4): DGGITQSPKYLFRKEGQNVTLSCEQNLNHDAMYWYRQDPGQGLRLIYYSQIVNDFQKGDIAEGYSVSREKKESFPLTVTSAQKNPTAFYLCASSIRTVNEKLFFGSGTQLSVL.

The CDR3, as DNA: TGTGCCAGCAGTTACCATAGCACCGGGGAGCTGTTTTTT. Protein product: CASSYHSTGELFF. This sequence joins TRBV6-5 and TRBJ2-2; D gene uncertain. The CDR3 length is 13 residues. V dropped 2 bases and J dropped 4 bases, with 5 bases sitting between them. Germline CDR1 MNHEY, CDR2 SVGAGI.

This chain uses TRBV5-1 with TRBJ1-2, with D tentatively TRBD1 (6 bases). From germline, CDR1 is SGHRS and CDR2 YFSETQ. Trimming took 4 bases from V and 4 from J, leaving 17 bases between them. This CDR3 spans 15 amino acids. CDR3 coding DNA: TGCGCCAGCAGCCAGAGGGGGAGCAGCGGCTATGGCTACACCTTC. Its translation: CASSQRGSSGYGYTF.

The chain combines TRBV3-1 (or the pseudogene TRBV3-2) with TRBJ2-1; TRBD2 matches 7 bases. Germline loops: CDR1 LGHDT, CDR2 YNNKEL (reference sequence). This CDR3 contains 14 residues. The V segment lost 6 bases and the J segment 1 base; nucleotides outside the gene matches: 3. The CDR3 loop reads CASRAGPSYNEQFF. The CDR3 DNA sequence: TGTGCCAGCAGAGCGGGACCTTCCTACAATGAGCAGTTCTTC.

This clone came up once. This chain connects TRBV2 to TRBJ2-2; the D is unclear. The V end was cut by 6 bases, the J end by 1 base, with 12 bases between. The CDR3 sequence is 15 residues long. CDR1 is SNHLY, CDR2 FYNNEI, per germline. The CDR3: CASRANDKNTGELFF. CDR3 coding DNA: TGTGCCAGCAGAGCAAACGACAAGAACACCGGGGAGCTGTTTTTT.